The rows below give T cell receptor beta chains drawn from one sample of a study of PD-1 blockade in mismatch repair-deficient tumors. Method: immunoSEQ multiplex PCR; TCRdb's copy keeps in-frame clones and lacks some. Among roughly 130,000 clones listed, roughly 86% were seen once. The sample was peripheral blood, taken approximately 72 weeks after starting pembrolizumab. The receptors come from an adult with mismatch repair-deficient cancer. Both conserved end residues are part of each CDR3. A D gene is named only where the DNA matches it firmly. Not every row has a clone size; where given, it reads once, few, many or a size class.

j_call | clone_size | d_call | v_call | cdr3_length | cdr3_aa | cdr3_nt
TRBJ1-4 | - | - | TRBV30 | 14 | CAWSVGGPREKLFF | TGTGCCTGGAGTGTAGGGGGGCCGAGAGAAAAACTGTTTTTT
TRBJ2-1 | few | - | TRBV30 | 11 | CAWGIRDEQFF | TGTGCCTGGGGAATTAGGGATGAGCAGTTCTTC
TRBJ1-3 | - | - | TRBV5-8 | 15 | CASSHRTYSGNTIYF | TGTGCCAGCAGCCACCGTACCTATTCTGGAAACACCATATATTTT
TRBJ1-2 | - | TRBD1 | TRBV13 | 12 | CASSQTGGDYTF | TGTGCCAGCAGCCAGACAGGGGGGGACTACACCTTC
TRBJ2-5 | - | TRBD2 | TRBV11-2 | 16 | CASRALTSAYQETQYF | TGTGCCAGCAGGGCCCTGACTAGCGCCTACCAAGAGACCCAGTACTTC
TRBJ2-3 | - | TRBD1 | TRBV5-6 | 17 | CASSHLARDSRTDTQYF | TGTGCCAGCAGCCACCTCGCCCGGGACAGCCGCACAGATACGCAGTATTTT
TRBJ2-7 | - | TRBD2 | TRBV28 | 17 | CASSFRTLAELSYEQYF | TGTGCCAGCAGTTTTCGGACTCTAGCGGAACTCTCCTACGAGCAGTACTTC
TRBJ2-2 | - | TRBD2 | TRBV2 | 15 | CAIQTSGRETGELFF | TGTGCCATCCAGACTAGCGGGAGGGAAACCGGGGAGCTGTTTTTT
TRBJ2-5 | - | - | TRBV11-2 | 13 | CASSLDGWETQYF | TGTGCCAGCAGCTTAGATGGGTGGGAGACCCAGTACTTC
TRBJ2-5 | - | - | TRBV6-1 | 11 | CASSYRRGQYF | TGTGCCAGCAGTTACCGGCGGGGCCAGTACTTC
TRBJ1-4 | - | TRBD1 | TRBV5-8 | 15 | CASSLKDRANEKLFF | TGTGCCAGCAGCTTGAAAGACAGGGCAAATGAAAAACTGTTTTTT
TRBJ2-3 | - | TRBD1 | TRBV28 | 17 | CASSLLVGTGLTDTQYF | TGTGCCAGCAGTTTATTAGTAGGGACAGGCCTCACAGATACGCAGTATTTT
TRBJ2-7 | few | - | TRBV5-1 | 13 | CASSFGVVDEQYF | TGCGCCAGCAGCTTCGGGGTAGTCGACGAGCAGTACTTC
TRBJ2-3 | once | - | TRBV30 | 15 | CAWRAGYSSTDTQYF | TGTGCCTGGAGGGCGGGGTACTCTAGCACAGATACGCAGTATTTT
TRBJ2-6 | - | TRBD1 | TRBV29-1 | 17 | CSVEDPDRGLGANVLTF | TGCAGCGTTGAAGATCCGGACAGGGGGCTCGGGGCCAACGTCCTGACTTTC
TRBJ2-5 | - | - | TRBV27 | 13 | CASSLSLQETQYF | TGTGCCAGCAGTTTATCCCTACAAGAGACCCAGTACTTC
TRBJ2-7 | - | - | TRBV11-3 | 13 | CASSLGASYEQYF | TGTGCCAGCAGCTTAGGGGCTAGCTACGAGCAGTACTTC
TRBJ1-1 | - | - | TRBV7-8 | 14 | CASSLMGQNTEAFF | TGTGCCAGCAGCTTAATGGGCCAGAACACTGAAGCTTTCTTT
TRBJ1-2 | - | TRBD1 | TRBV11-3 | 18 | CASSLGLWDRGPRYGYTF | TGTGCCAGCAGCTTAGGTCTTTGGGACAGGGGCCCTAGATATGGCTACACCTTC
TRBJ1-2 | - | - | TRBV27 | 18 | CASSPGALRTDFRGGYTF | TGTGCCAGCAGCCCGGGGGCGCTCAGGACAGATTTTCGTGGTGGCTACACCTTC
TRBJ1-5 | - | - | TRBV28 | 15 | CASTPNEQGEGPQHF | TGTGCCAGCACCCCGAATGAACAGGGCGAAGGGCCCCAGCATTTT
TRBJ2-1 | - | TRBD2 | TRBV27 | 16 | CASSVVAGAGYNEQFF | TGTGCCAGCAGTGTTGTAGCGGGAGCGGGTTACAATGAGCAGTTCTTC
TRBJ2-5 | - | - | TRBV5-1 | 14 | CASSLTGTTETQYF | TGCGCCAGCAGCTTGACCGGGACAACGGAGACCCAGTACTTC
TRBJ2-3 | - | - | TRBV12-5 | 15 | CASDPGTRLTDTQYF | TGTGCTAGTGACCCCGGGACACGACTCACAGATACGCAGTATTTT
TRBJ2-4 | - | TRBD2 | TRBV28 | 19 | CASSFAPGLAELAKNIQYF | TGTGCCAGCAGTTTCGCTCCGGGACTAGCGGAACTAGCCAAAAACATTCAGTACTTC
TRBJ2-3 | - | TRBD2 | TRBV28 | 13 | CASSRHRLAPQYF | TGTGCCAGCAGCCGACACCGACTAGCCCCGCAGTATTTT
TRBJ2-1 | - | - | TRBV15 | 15 | CATSRGPTSYNEQFF | TGTGCCACCAGCAGGGGACCGACCTCCTACAATGAGCAGTTCTTC
TRBJ2-7 | - | - | TRBV30 | 15 | CAWSEGTSSGYEQYF | TGTGCCTGGAGCGAGGGGACTTCGTCGGGCTACGAGCAGTACTTC
TRBJ2-2 | - | - | TRBV19 | 17 | CASSITPARMNTGELFF | TGTGCCAGTAGTATTACGCCAGCCAGGATGAACACCGGGGAGCTGTTTTTT